This TCR beta chain was captured in a study of blood T cell repertoires in COVID-19. CDR3 length equals 16 residues. CDR1 MNHEY and CDR2 SVGEGT come from the germline V gene. V lost 5 bases, J lost 5 bases, and 14 bases stayed unmatched. Clones were sequenced by immunoSEQ multiplex PCR, and TCRdb holds only the in-frame ones, with some missing. Counted here are some 59,000 clones, 90% to 95% occurring once; the ten biggest clones make up 3.9%. J is TRBJ2-5 and V is TRBV6-2 or TRBV6-3, with 7 nucleotides matching TRBD2. Sequencing was carried out using peripheral blood. The clonotype originates from a man in his fifties with acute or convalescent COVID-19. For the CDR3, the DNA is TGTGCCAGCAGTCGGTCTTACGGGGGGAGAGGGGAGACCCAGTACTTC. Translating it yields CASSRSYGGRGETQYF.